These 10 T cell receptor beta chains originate from one sample sequenced in a study of blood T cell repertoires in COVID-19. Sequencing used immunoSEQ multiplex PCR; TCRdb keeps in-frame clones, though not all of them. Of 150,000 to 200,000 clones listed, 70% to 90% are singletons. The sample consisted of peripheral blood. These TCRs come from a man between 40 and 49 years old with active or convalescent COVID-19.

The rearrangement uses TRBV5-1 and TRBJ2-5; maybe TRBD2 (6 bases). Per the germline V gene, CDR1 is SGHRS and CDR2 is YFSETQ. The V end lost 3 bases, the J end lost 1 base, and 10 bases lay between the germline ends. This CDR3 is built from 14 residues. CDR3 region: CASSSGLPQETQYF. CDR3 nucleotides: TGCGCCAGCAGCTCCGGACTACCCCAAGAGACCCAGTACTTC.

The DNA for the CDR3 is TGTGCCAGCAGTGGTGTACAGGGCTACACTGAAGCTTTCTTT. It translates to CASSGVQGYTEAFF. The genes are TRBV25-1 and TRBJ1-1; D is possibly TRBD1 (6 bases). Germline CDR1 MGHDK, CDR2 SYGVNS. V was shortened by 4 bases and J by 3 bases, with 12 bases between the two germline ends. The CDR3 runs to 14 residues.

The chain combines TRBV5-1 with TRBJ2-3; 7 nucleotides line up with TRBD2. V trimming: 6 bases; J trimming: 4 bases; junction bases outside the gene matches: 8. Germline-derived CDR1 and CDR2 are SGHRS and YFSETQ. The CDR3 length is 14 residues. The CDR3 DNA reads TGCGCCAGCAAGCTAGCGGCGGGCGCAGATACGCAGTATTTT. Translating it yields CASKLAAGADTQYF.

This sequence joins TRBV11-2 and TRBJ1-2, with TRBD1 matching over 8 bases. In germline, CDR1 is SGHAT, CDR2 FQNNGV. This CDR3 has 14 residues. J gave up 6 bases and V 1 base, and 4 bases lay outside the gene matches. The CDR3 DNA reads as TGTGCCAGCAGCTTAGGGGACAGGAGGCATGGCTACACCTTC. As protein: CASSLGDRRHGYTF.

This clone has only one observation. This rearrangement joins TRBV19 to TRBJ2-2, with 12 nucleotides matching TRBD1. The CDR3 contains 15 residues. In germline, CDR1 is LNHDA, CDR2 SQIVND (reference sequence). Germline trimming cut 7 bases from V and 3 bases from J; bases unmatched to any gene: 3. The CDR3 here is CASKRDRGHTGELFF. CDR3 in DNA: TGTGCCAGTAAGCGGGACAGGGGGCACACCGGGGAGCTGTTTTTT.

The rearrangement joins TRBV7-9 to TRBJ2-7; 9 bases agree with TRBD1. The CDR3 sequence is 15 residues long. V lost 1 base and J lost 5; bases outside the gene matches: 6. The germline V gene has CDR1 SEHNR and CDR2 FQNEAQ (reference sequence). Here the CDR3 DNA reads TGTGCCAGCAGCTTAGTTCCACAGGGGGCCCACGAGCAGTACTTC. Its protein product is CASSLVPQGAHEQYF.

The chain joins TRBV2 to TRBJ1-5, with 9 bases lining up with TRBD1. Germline V gene lookup returns CDR1 SNHLY and CDR2 FYNNEI. The CDR3 totals 15 residues. Trimming removed 2 bases from V and 4 bases from J; junction bases left unmatched: 3. CDR3 sequence (DNA): TGTGCCAGCAGTGAAATGGGACAGGGTAATCAGCCCCAGCATTTT. It translates to CASSEMGQGNQPQHF. Together with reference TRBV2 and TRBJ1-5, the CDR3 gives the full variable domain: EPEVTQTPSHQVTQMGQEVILRCVPISNHLYFYWYRQILGQKVEFLVSFYNNEISEKSEIFDDQFSVERPDGSNFTLKIRSTKLEDSAMYFCASSEMGQGNQPQHFGDGTRLSIL.

The V gene is TRBV4-3, the J gene TRBJ2-7; TRBD1 agrees at 10 bases. This CDR3 is built from 14 residues. The germline CDR1 and CDR2 sequences are LGHNA and YSLEER. Germline trimming cut 4 bases from V and 4 bases from J; bases unmatched to any gene: 4. CDR3 protein: CASSPGQGNYEQYF. CDR3 in DNA: TGCGCCAGCAGCCCGGGACAGGGGAATTACGAGCAGTACTTC.

The V call is TRBV12-3 or TRBV12-4, the J call TRBJ1-1; D perhaps matches TRBD1 (5 bases). This CDR3 is built from 13 residues. V lost 6 bases, J lost 4 bases, and 12 bases lay in between. CDR3 loop: CASRGGVPTEAFF. The DNA for the CDR3 is TGTGCCAGCAGGGGAGGGGTTCCCACTGAAGCTTTCTTT.

The chain has TRBV9 and TRBJ1-1; a possible D gene is TRBD1 (5 bases). This CDR3 contains 16 residues. CDR1 is SGDLS and CDR2 is YYNGEE in the germline V gene. V gave up 9 bases and J gave up 0 bases, with 21 bases separating them. The CDR3 DNA reads as TGTGCCATCACCTGCCGGCAGGGCCCTATGAACACTGAAGCTTTCTTT. Translation gives CAITCRQGPMNTEAFF.